This T cell receptor (beta chain) was sequenced for a study of OX40 agonist ivuxolimab in advanced cancers. Using immunoSEQ multiplex PCR, the repertoire was profiled, and TCRdb retains in-frame clones only, with some absent. The sample holds 60,000 to 75,000 clones, more than 70% seen once. This specimen was CD4+ or CD8+ T cells sorted from blood, taken in a trial of the OX40 agonist ivuxolimab. This TCR came from an adult with an advanced solid tumor such as melanoma, head and neck, liver or kidney cancer.

The CDR3 DNA follows: TGTGCCATCGCCGTTGAAGCCTACGAGCAGTACTTC. Amino acids: CAIAVEAYEQYF. This rearrangement joins TRBV10-3 to TRBJ2-7; D unclear. The CDR3 totals 12 residues. Deletions cut 8 bases from V and 2 bases from J, with 10 bases between. CDR1 and CDR2 from the germline V gene are ENHRY and SYGVKD.